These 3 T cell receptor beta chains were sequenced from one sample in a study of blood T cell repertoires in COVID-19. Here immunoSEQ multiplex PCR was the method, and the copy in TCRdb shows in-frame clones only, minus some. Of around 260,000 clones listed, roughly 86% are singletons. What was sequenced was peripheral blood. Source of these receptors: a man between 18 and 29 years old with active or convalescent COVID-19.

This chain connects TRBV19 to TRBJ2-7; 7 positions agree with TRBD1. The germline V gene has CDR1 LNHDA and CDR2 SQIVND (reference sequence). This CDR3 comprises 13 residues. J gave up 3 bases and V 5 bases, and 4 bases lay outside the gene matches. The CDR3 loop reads CASSFGQDYEQYF. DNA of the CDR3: TGTGCCAGTAGTTTCGGACAGGACTACGAGCAGTACTTC. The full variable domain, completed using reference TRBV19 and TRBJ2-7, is DGGITQSPKYLFRKEGQNVTLSCEQNLNHDAMYWYRQDPGQGLRLIYYSQIVNDFQKGDIAEGYSVSREKKESFPLTVTSAQKNPTAFYLCASSFGQDYEQYFGPGTRLTVT.

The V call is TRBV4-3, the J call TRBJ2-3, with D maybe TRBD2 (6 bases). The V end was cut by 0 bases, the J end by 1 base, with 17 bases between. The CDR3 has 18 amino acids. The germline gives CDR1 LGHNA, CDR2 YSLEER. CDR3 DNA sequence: TGCGCCAGCAGCCAAGAAGGGCTAGCGCCCGAGCGCACAGATACGCAGTATTTT. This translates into CASSQEGLAPERTDTQYF.

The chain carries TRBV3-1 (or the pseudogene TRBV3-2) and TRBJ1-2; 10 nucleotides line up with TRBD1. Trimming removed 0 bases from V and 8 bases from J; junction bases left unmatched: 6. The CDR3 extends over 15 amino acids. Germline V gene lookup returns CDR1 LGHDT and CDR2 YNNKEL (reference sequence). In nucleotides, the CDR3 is TGTGCCAGCAGCCAAGAAGTGGGGACAGGGGACGGCTACACCTTC. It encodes CASSQEVGTGDGYTF.